The T cell receptor beta chain under discussion was sequenced for a study of blood T cell repertoires in COVID-19. Study information: The United States, Italy and Spain supplied acute and convalescent COVID-19 samples. The cDNA or gDNA used as material had been derived from T cells, B-cell-depleted T cells, or PBMCs.

Per the study methods: From reference gene primer amplification, estimates of nucleated cell counts were derived. Generated by immunoSEQ multiplex PCR, the TCRdb table keeps only in-frame clones and is missing some. V and J calls and clone size come straight from that table; D and trimming were deduced from the DNA. The sample has about 180,000 clones, 60% to 80% seen once. Germline trimming cut 3 bases from V and 4 bases from J; bases unmatched to any gene: 5. This CDR3 has 14 residues. Germline lookup yields CDR1 MNHEY and CDR2 SMNVEV (reference sequence). This clone was observed a handful of times.

The J gene is TRBJ2-7, the V gene TRBV27, with 8 bases lining up with TRBD2. Material for sequencing was peripheral blood. The receptor comes from a woman in her sixties or seventies with acute or convalescent COVID-19. The CDR3: CASSFSGGRYEQYF. The DNA of the CDR3 is TGTGCCAGCAGTTTCTCCGGCGGGAGGTACGAGCAGTACTTC.